The clone carrying this T cell receptor beta chain was seen a few times. What it recognizes is unknown. Authors of the study amplified TCR beta CDR3 regions from RNA transcripts. The study used the HTBI primer set for a first-round RT-PCR of the TCR CDR3. TCRdb analysed the multiplex PCR reads with MiXCR anew, one entry per CDR3 protein. Of more than 500,000 distinct CDR3 sequences listed, 14% are singletons. This sample is part of a study of T cells in Graves' hyperthyroidism and ophthalmopathy. V dropped 0 bases and J dropped 6 bases, with 6 bases sitting between them. The CDR3 runs to 12 residues. Per the germline V gene, CDR1 is SGDLS and CDR2 is YYNGEE. The hyperthyroidism was newly diagnosed and had lasted under 2 months; the patients were aged 18 to 65. This sample holds PBMCs from around 9.9 ml fresh peripheral blood. Whole-study findings and limits: A 13 V-J model separated ophthalmopathy from stable hyperthyroidism.

Input material: blood. The TCR sequence derives from a woman aged 40-49 years with Graves' hyperthyroidism. The chain links TRBV9 to TRBJ1-2, with a weak D call TRBD1 (5 bases). CDR3 in DNA: TGTGCCAGCAGCGTAGAGGGGAATGGCTACACCTTC. It translates to CASSVEGNGYTF.